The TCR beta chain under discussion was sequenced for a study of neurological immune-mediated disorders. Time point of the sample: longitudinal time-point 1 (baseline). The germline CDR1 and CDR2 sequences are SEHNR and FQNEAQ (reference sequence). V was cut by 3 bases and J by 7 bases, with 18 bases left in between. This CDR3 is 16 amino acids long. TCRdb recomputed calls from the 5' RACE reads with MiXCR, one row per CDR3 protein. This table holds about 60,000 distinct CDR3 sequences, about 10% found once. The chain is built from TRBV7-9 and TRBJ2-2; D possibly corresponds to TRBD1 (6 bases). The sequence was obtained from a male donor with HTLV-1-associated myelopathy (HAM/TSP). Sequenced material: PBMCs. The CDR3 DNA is TGTGCCAGCAGCTTCGGGGACACCAGAGTTGGCGGGGAGCTGTTTTTT. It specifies CASSFGDTRVGGELFF.